A single sample is the source of the 8 T cell receptor beta chains below, sequenced in a study of T cell responses to AZD1222 COVID-19 vaccine. Generated by immunoSEQ multiplex PCR, the TCRdb table keeps only in-frame clones and is missing some. This table holds over 130,000 clones, about 89% found once. Sequencing was performed on peripheral blood, taken 28 days after the second dose of the MenACWY control vaccine. Receptor source: an adult who received the MenACWY meningococcal vaccine as a control.

The J gene is TRBJ1-2, the V gene TRBV10-3, with 7 bases identical to TRBD1. V lost 0 bases and J lost 4; bases outside the gene matches: 2. The CDR3 sequence is 14 residues long. Germline lookup yields CDR1 ENHRY and CDR2 SYGVKD. The CDR3 DNA reads TGTGCCATCAGTGAGTCGACAGGGCCCTATGGCTACACCTTC. This encodes CAISESTGPYGYTF.

This clone was recorded only once. The J gene is TRBJ1-2, the V gene TRBV7-9; TRBD1 matches at 7 bases. J was trimmed by 7 bases and V by 5 bases; bases with no gene match: 10. This CDR3 contains 14 residues. CDR1 is SEHNR and CDR2 is FQNEAQ in the germline V gene (reference sequence). DNA of the CDR3: TGTGCCAGCAGCCCGACAGGGTTCCTTCTTGGCTACACCTTC. It yields the protein CASSPTGFLLGYTF.

The chain employs TRBV2 and TRBJ2-3; TRBD2 aligns across 14 bases. Germline V CDR1 and CDR2: SNHLY, FYNNEI. V trimming: 7 bases; J trimming: 7 bases; junction bases outside the gene matches: 4. The CDR3 loop spans 14 amino acids. The CDR3 region is CASTGLAGGYTQYF. In nucleotides, the CDR3 is TGTGCCAGCACCGGACTAGCGGGGGGCTATACGCAGTATTTT.

The V gene is TRBV10-1, the J gene TRBJ2-3, with D tentatively TRBD1 or TRBD2 (5 bases each). The germline CDR1 and CDR2 sequences are WNHNN and SYGVQD (reference sequence). The CDR3 loop spans 14 amino acids. Trimming took off 3 bases at V and 1 base at J, with 8 bases between the two ends. This chain's CDR3 is CASSDRGGTDTQYF. The CDR3 DNA sequence: TGCGCCAGCAGTGATAGGGGAGGCACAGATACGCAGTATTTT.

The V gene is TRBV18, the J gene TRBJ2-5, with D perhaps matching TRBD1 (6 bases). In germline, CDR1 is KGHSH, CDR2 LQKENI. CDR3 length: 15 amino acids. The V gene lost 0 bases and the J gene lost 4 bases, with 12 bases spanning the gap. The CDR3 sequence is CASSPPARGRETQYF. The CDR3 DNA reads as TGTGCCAGCTCACCACCCGCCAGGGGACGAGAGACCCAGTACTTC.

V and J are TRBV9 and TRBJ1-5; 7 bases agree with TRBD1. The CDR3 is 14 residues long. Per the germline V gene, CDR1 is SGDLS and CDR2 is YYNGEE. The J segment lost 4 bases and the V segment lost 3 bases, leaving 4 bases of the junction unmatched. The CDR3 DNA reads as TGTGCCAGCAGCGATGGGACAGTTAATCAGCCCCAGCATTTT. Amino acid sequence: CASSDGTVNQPQHF.

The chain combines TRBV19 with TRBJ1-1, with D possibly being TRBD1 (5 bases). This CDR3 spans 15 amino acids. With 0 bases removed from V and 2 bases from J, the gap between germline ends came to 10 bases. Germline V lookup: CDR1 LNHDA, CDR2 SQIVND (reference sequence). CDR3 sequence (DNA): TGTGCCAGTAGTATAGAGGCAGGGAAAAACACTGAAGCTTTCTTT. This translates into CASSIEAGKNTEAFF.

This clone was counted a few times. CDR3 sequence reads: CASSLEQVNYEQYF. CDR3 DNA sequence: TGTGCCAGCAGTTTAGAACAGGTGAACTACGAGCAGTACTTC. The rearrangement links TRBV28 to TRBJ2-7; weak D call: TRBD1 (5 bases). Looked up from germline, CDR1 is MDHEN and CDR2 is SYDVKM. CDR3 length: 14 amino acids. Trimming removed 2 bases at V and 3 bases at J, with 11 bases between.